This T cell receptor (beta chain) came from a study of T cell repertoires in cytomegalovirus infection. TCRdb passed the reads through MiXCR, listing each CDR3 protein once. This table holds roughly 300,000 distinct CDR3 sequences, about 23% found once. Germline values: CDR1 SNHLY, CDR2 FYNNEI. Trimming pared 6 bases from V and 4 bases from J, leaving 12 bases between. The CDR3 loop spans 13 amino acids. This clonotype was seen more than once but under ten times. V and J are TRBV2 and TRBJ1-2; possibly TRBD1 for D (5 bases). The source is a human donor in good health (CMV status not recorded). Some clones in this sample may be carry-over from other donors' samples. What was sequenced was PBMCs. The CDR3 region has the DNA TGTGCCAGCAGCGAGACAGTCATCTATGGCTACACCTTC. It is translated as CASSETVIYGYTF.